The rows below give T cell receptor beta chains drawn from one sample of a study of T cells after posttransplantation cyclophosphamide. Some clones are missing from TCRdb's copy, which holds only in-frame ones; the method was immunoSEQ multiplex PCR. This table has roughly 49,000 clones, about 86% appearing once. Material for sequencing was PBMCs. The receptor source for this set is a young man with a blood cancer, CMV-positive, and with a related stem cell donor. The CDR3 runs from the conserved cysteine through the conserved F or W. Each record gives: clone size, J gene, V gene, D gene, CDR3 DNA, CDR3 protein. D genes are given only for firm matches. Size is omitted from some rows. Given values are once, few, many or a class for expanded clones.

. | TRBJ2-2 | TRBV2 | . | TGTGCCAGCAGGGCAGGGGTCTCGAACACCGGGGAGCTGTTTTTT | CASRAGVSNTGELFF
. | TRBJ1-1 | TRBV30 | TRBD1 | TGTGCCTGGAGTGATGTCCGGGACAGGGGGCGCGTCACTGAAGCTTTCTTT | CAWSDVRDRGRVTEAFF
. | TRBJ1-2 | TRBV18 | TRBD1 | TGTGCCAGCTCACAGGACAGGGGCGGCTACACCTTC | CASSQDRGGYTF
. | TRBJ1-1 | TRBV19 | . | TGTGCCAGTAGTATAGGTTTCCCTCCGAACACTGAAGCTTTCTTT | CASSIGFPPNTEAFF
once | TRBJ1-5 | TRBV28 | . | TGTGCCAGCAGTTTCCAGGGGTACTTCCAGCCCCAGCATTTT | CASSFQGYFQPQHF
. | TRBJ2-1 | TRBV27 | . | TGTGCCAGCACATTTTCCGCTCGGGGAGCATACCGGAATGAGCAGTTCTTC | CASTFSARGAYRNEQFF
few | TRBJ1-3 | TRBV30 | TRBD1 | TGTGCCTGGACGCGTAGGGACAGGGGCTCTGGAAACACCATATATTTT | CAWTRRDRGSGNTIYF
. | TRBJ1-2 | TRBV28 | . | TGTGCCAGCAGTTCCTATCTAAGCCTCCTACGGTCCTATGGCTACACCTTC | CASSSYLSLLRSYGYTF
. | TRBJ2-3 | TRBV5-6 | . | TGTGCCAGCAGCTTCAACCCCTCCGGGGGAAATACGCAGTATTTT | CASSFNPSGGNTQYF
. | TRBJ1-5 | TRBV28 | . | TGTGCCAGCACCCAGGGGCCCGGGACACTGACTTATAGCAATCAGCCCCAGCATTTT | CASTQGPGTLTYSNQPQHF
. | TRBJ2-5 | TRBV30 | . | TGTGCCTGGAGTAACGGGCAGGGCCAAGAGACCCAGTACTTC | CAWSNGQGQETQYF
. | TRBJ2-7 | TRBV5-8 | . | TGTGCCGGAAGCAGGGGTGTTCGCTACGAGCAGTACTTC | CAGSRGVRYEQYF
. | TRBJ2-5 | TRBV11-1 | . | TGTGCCAGCAGCCAGGACAGCCAAGAGACCCAGTACTTC | CASSQDSQETQYF
. | TRBJ1-3 | TRBV6-5 | . | TGTGCCAGCAGTCCCCACCAGGGAATTGGAAACACCATATATTTT | CASSPHQGIGNTIYF
. | TRBJ2-5 | TRBV10-3 | TRBD1 | TGTGCCATCAGTGAGCCGGGACAGGGACAAGAGACCCAGTACTTC | CAISEPGQGQETQYF
many | TRBJ2-3 | TRBV4-2 | TRBD2 | TGTGCCAGCAGCCAAGACGGCGGGAGGGGGGCAGATACGCAGTATTTT | CASSQDGGRGADTQYF
. | TRBJ1-1 | TRBV29-1 | . | TGCAGCGTTGAAGTTCTGGCGAACACTGAAGCTTTCTTT | CSVEVLANTEAFF
. | TRBJ1-1 | TRBV19 | . | TGTGCCAGTAGTATCGTGGCTTTGAACACTGAAGCTTTCTTT | CASSIVALNTEAFF
. | TRBJ2-7 | TRBV18 | . | TGTGCCAGCTCAACAGGGACTACATGGAACTACGAGCAGTACTTC | CASSTGTTWNYEQYF
. | TRBJ2-1 | TRBV19 | TRBD2 | TGTGCCACCTCCTGGGAGCCGCGGGAGTACAATGAGCAGTTCTTC | CATSWEPREYNEQFF
. | TRBJ2-3 | TRBV20-1 | . | TGCAGCGCAGATACGCAGTATTTT | CSADTQYF
. | TRBJ1-5 | TRBV19 | . | TGTGCCAGTAGTATATTGTCGGGGAATCAGCCCCAGCATTTT | CASSILSGNQPQHF
. | TRBJ2-1 | TRBV20-1 | . | TGCAGTGCTACGGCAGGTGGTGAGCAGTTCTTC | CSATAGGEQFF
. | TRBJ1-4 | TRBV5-6 | . | TGTGCCAGCAGCCCAACGGCAGGACTGGCTGCTAATGAAAAACTGTTTTTT | CASSPTAGLAANEKLFF
once | TRBJ2-4 | TRBV4-1 | TRBD1 | TGCGCCAGCAGCCAAGACGTCGGCAGGGGGCCAACCGACATAGCCAAAAACATTCAGTACTTC | CASSQDVGRGPTDIAKNIQYF
. | TRBJ1-1 | TRBV4-1 | . | TGCGCCAGCAGCCCACAATACGGACAGAACACTGAAGCTTTCTTT | CASSPQYGQNTEAFF
. | TRBJ2-7 | TRBV7-2 | TRBD1 | TGTGCCAGCAGTCGGACAGGGATGTCCTACGAGCAGTACTTC | CASSRTGMSYEQYF
. | TRBJ2-1 | TRBV27 | TRBD2 | TGTGCCAGCACGTCTCTGACTAGCGAATACAATGAGCAGTTCTTC | CASTSLTSEYNEQFF
. | TRBJ2-5 | TRBV27 | . | TGTGCCAGCAGTCCCTTCGCAGGGGGGGAGACCCAGTACTTC | CASSPFAGGETQYF
few | TRBJ1-5 | TRBV2 | . | TGTGCCAGCCGGAGCAGAGGGCCCCAGCATTTT | CASRSRGPQHF
. | TRBJ1-1 | TRBV19 | . | TGTGCCAGTAGTGACGTGATCGGGGGAACTGAAGCTTTCTTT | CASSDVIGGTEAFF
. | TRBJ1-1 | TRBV4-1 | TRBD1 | TGCGCCAGCAGCCAAGATCAGAACAGGGGTACCAAGAACACTGAAGCTTTCTTT | CASSQDQNRGTKNTEAFF
once | TRBJ2-3 | TRBV28 | TRBD1 | TGTGCCAGCAGTTTAGTTGTATGGGACAGTCAGAGGGGCACAGATACGCAGTATTTT | CASSLVVWDSQRGTDTQYF
. | TRBJ2-1 | TRBV18 | . | TGTGCCAGCTCACCACGGGGGGATGAGCAGTTCTTC | CASSPRGDEQFF
. | TRBJ1-4 | TRBV18 | . | TGTGCCAGCTCACCACCTTTAGGGGGACTGTTTTTT | CASSPPLGGLFF
. | TRBJ2-7 | TRBV6-6 | TRBD2 | TGTGCCAGCAGTACGGGGGGGTGGGGGCCGAATTACGAGCAGTACTTC | CASSTGGWGPNYEQYF
. | TRBJ2-5 | TRBV2 | TRBD2 | TGTGCCAGCCATCCCGGGACTAGCGGGAGAGGGGGTGTGGGGACCCAGTACTTC | CASHPGTSGRGGVGTQYF
. | TRBJ2-7 | TRBV19 | . | TGTGCCAGTAGTATAGTTACTACAGGCAACTACGAGCAGTACTTC | CASSIVTTGNYEQYF
. | TRBJ2-3 | TRBV5-6 | TRBD2 | TGTGCCAGCAGCCGCGGGGACTACAACACAGATACGCAGTATTTT | CASSRGDYNTDTQYF
few | TRBJ2-3 | TRBV6-4 | TRBD2 | TGTGCCAGCAGTGACTCTGCTAGCGGGAGCTCAGATACGCAGTATTTT | CASSDSASGSSDTQYF
. | TRBJ2-3 | TRBV2 | . | TGTGCCAGCAGCCCAAACAGCGGATCTAGCACAGATACGCAGTATTTT | CASSPNSGSSTDTQYF
. | TRBJ1-2 | TRBV30 | TRBD1 | TGTGCCTGGACAAGGGGGACAGGGGTAGGCTACACCTTC | CAWTRGTGVGYTF
. | TRBJ2-1 | TRBV2 | . | TGTGCCAGCAGTGTACTAGCCTACAATGAGCAGTTCTTC | CASSVLAYNEQFF
. | TRBJ2-1 | TRBV4-1 | TRBD2 | TGCGCCAGCAGCCAACTGCCTAGCGGGGCGGGGAATGAGCAGTTCTTC | CASSQLPSGAGNEQFF
. | TRBJ2-1 | TRBV6-5 | TRBD1 | TGTGCCAGCAGTTACCTGGACAGGGAGCAGTTCTTC | CASSYLDREQFF
. | TRBJ1-5 | TRBV27 | . | TGTGCCAGCAGCCCCGGGGGGTCCAGGCCCCAGCATTTT | CASSPGGSRPQHF